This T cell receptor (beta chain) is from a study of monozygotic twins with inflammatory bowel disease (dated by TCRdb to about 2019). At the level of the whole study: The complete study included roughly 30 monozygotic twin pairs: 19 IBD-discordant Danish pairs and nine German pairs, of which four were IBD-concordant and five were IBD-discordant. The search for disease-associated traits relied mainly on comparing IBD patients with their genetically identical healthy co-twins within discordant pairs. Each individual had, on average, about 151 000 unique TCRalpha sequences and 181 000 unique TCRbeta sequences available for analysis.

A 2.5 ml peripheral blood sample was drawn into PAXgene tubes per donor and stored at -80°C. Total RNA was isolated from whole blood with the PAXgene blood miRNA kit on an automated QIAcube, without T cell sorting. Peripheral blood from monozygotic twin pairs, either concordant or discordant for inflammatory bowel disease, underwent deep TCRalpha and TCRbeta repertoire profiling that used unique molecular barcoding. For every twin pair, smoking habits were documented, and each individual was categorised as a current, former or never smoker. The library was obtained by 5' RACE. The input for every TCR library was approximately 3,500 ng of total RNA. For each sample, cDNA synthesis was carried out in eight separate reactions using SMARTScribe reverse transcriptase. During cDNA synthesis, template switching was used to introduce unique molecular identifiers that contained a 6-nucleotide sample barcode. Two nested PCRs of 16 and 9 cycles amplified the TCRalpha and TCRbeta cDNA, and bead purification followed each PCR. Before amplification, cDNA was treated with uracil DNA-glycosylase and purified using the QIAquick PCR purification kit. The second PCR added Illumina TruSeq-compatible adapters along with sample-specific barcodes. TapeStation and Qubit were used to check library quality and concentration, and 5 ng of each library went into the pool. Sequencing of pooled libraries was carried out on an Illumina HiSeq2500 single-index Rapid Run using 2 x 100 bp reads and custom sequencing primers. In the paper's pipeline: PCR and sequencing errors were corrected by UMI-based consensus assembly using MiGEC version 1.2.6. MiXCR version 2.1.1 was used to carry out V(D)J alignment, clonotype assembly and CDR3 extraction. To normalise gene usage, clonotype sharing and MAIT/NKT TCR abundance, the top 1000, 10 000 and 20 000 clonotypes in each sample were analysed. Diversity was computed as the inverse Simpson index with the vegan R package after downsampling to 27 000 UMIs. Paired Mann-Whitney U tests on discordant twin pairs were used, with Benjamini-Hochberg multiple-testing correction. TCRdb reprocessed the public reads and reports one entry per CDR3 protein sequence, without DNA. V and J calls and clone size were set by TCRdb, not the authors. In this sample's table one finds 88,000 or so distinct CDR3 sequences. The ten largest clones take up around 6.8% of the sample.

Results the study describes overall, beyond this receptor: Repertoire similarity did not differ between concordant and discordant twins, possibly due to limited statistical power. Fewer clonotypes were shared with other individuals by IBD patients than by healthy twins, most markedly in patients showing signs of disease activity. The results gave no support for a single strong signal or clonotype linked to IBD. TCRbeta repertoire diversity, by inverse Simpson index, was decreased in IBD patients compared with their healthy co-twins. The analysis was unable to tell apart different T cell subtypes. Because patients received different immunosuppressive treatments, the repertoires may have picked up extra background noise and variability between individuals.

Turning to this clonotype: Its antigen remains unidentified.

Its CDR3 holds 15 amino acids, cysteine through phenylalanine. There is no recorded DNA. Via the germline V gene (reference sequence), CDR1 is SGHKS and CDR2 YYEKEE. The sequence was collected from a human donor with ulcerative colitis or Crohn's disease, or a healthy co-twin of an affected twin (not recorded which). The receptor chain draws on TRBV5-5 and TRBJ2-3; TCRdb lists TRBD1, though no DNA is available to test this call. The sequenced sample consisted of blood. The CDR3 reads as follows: CASSLWDRATDTQYF.